This T cell receptor beta chain appears in the sequencing data of a study of identical twins. TCRdb recomputed calls from the 5' RACE reads with MiXCR, one row per CDR3 protein. This sample has just over 500,000 distinct CDR3 sequences; less than 25% occur once, and the top ten carry 0.91%. This clonotype was picked up a small number of times. Its target is unknown. The study's findings and limits: Within cord blood, abundant beta clonotypes carried fewer insertions, but memory repertoires showed no such trend.

V shed 6 bases and J 8 bases; nucleotides not matched to a gene: 17. The germline CDR1 and CDR2 sequences are SGHRS and YFSETQ. CDR3 length: 17 amino acids. The data also belong to a second study, concerning T cells expressing NK-cell markers.

The sequencing sample was made of CD4+ T cells sorted from blood. This TCR derives from a woman under 30 in good health. The chain is built from TRBV5-1 and TRBJ2-1, with 10 bases identical to TRBD2. The CDR3 protein is CASTKLGSSGRPDEQFF. In DNA, the CDR3 is TGCGCCAGCACCAAACTGGGGTCTAGCGGGAGACCAGATGAGCAGTTCTTC. The full variable domain, with the rest looked up from reference TRBV5-1 and TRBJ2-1, is KAGVTQTPRYLIKTRGQQVTLSCSPISGHRSVSWYQQTPGQGLQFLFEYFSETQRNKGNFPGRFSGRQFSNSRSEMNVSTLELGDSALYLCASTKLGSSGRPDEQFFGPGTRLTVL.